These T cell receptor beta chains were read from a single sample in a study of T cells in Graves' hyperthyroidism and ophthalmopathy. TCRdb analysed the multiplex PCR reads with MiXCR anew, one entry per CDR3 protein. The sample carries 45,000 to 50,000 distinct CDR3 sequences, roughly 50% recorded once. The sequencing input was peripheral blood or thyroid tissue (not recorded which). The source is a woman aged 45 to 65 with Graves' hyperthyroidism. Both conserved end residues are part of each CDR3. D genes are given only for firm matches. The size entry is marked missing in some rows and otherwise reads once, few, many or a size class.

j_call | cdr3_length | clone_size | v_call | d_call | cdr3_aa | cdr3_nt
TRBJ2-7 | 18 | . | TRBV10-3 | TRBD2 | CAISWGLAGTGENYEQYF | TGTGCCATCAGTTGGGGACTAGCTGGAACCGGGGAGAATTACGAGCAGTACTTC
TRBJ2-3 | 16 | . | TRBV20-1 | . | CSARGRLRGSTDTQYF | TGCAGTGCTAGAGGTAGGCTAAGGGGTAGCACAGATACGCAGTATTTT
TRBJ2-5 | 15 | . | TRBV5-1 | TRBD1 | CASANPGQGYETQYF | TGCGCCAGCGCTAATCCAGGACAGGGCTATGAGACCCAGTACTTC
TRBJ2-7 | 15 | . | TRBV11-1 | . | CASSLWGRTAYEQYF | TGCGCCAGCAGCCTGTGGGGCAGGACCGCCTACGAGCAGTACTTC
TRBJ2-7 | 13 | . | TRBV27 | . | CASSLKVSYEQYF | TGTGCCAGCAGTTTAAAGGTCTCGTACGAGCAGTACTTC
TRBJ2-3 | 14 | many | TRBV5-1 | . | CASSLAPGADTQYF | TGCGCCAGCAGCTTGGCGCCCGGGGCAGATACGCAGTATTTT
TRBJ1-2 | 14 | . | TRBV7-2 | TRBD1 | CASSLTPDRHGYTF | TGTGCCAGCAGCTTAACCCCGGACAGGCATGGCTACACCTTC
TRBJ2-5 | 14 | . | TRBV5-6 | . | CASSLTRGGETQYF | TGTGCCAGCAGCCTTACGAGGGGCGGAGAGACCCAGTACTTC
TRBJ2-1 | 12 | few | TRBV20-1 | TRBD2 | CSAWLAGSEQFF | TGCAGTGCGTGGCTAGCGGGATCCGAGCAGTTCTTC
TRBJ2-7 | 14 | . | TRBV5-1 | . | CASSLVFTNYEQYF | TGCGCCAGCAGCTTGGTATTTACGAACTACGAGCAGTACTTC
TRBJ1-3 | 14 | many | TRBV6-5 | TRBD1 | CASSETGAGNTIYF | TGTGCCAGCAGTGAGACAGGGGCTGGAAACACCATATATTTT
TRBJ2-7 | 12 | few | TRBV7-6 | TRBD1 | CAAGTGVYEQYF | TGTGCCGCCGGGACAGGGGTCTACGAGCAGTACTTC
TRBJ2-3 | 14 | many | TRBV7-3 | . | CASRRDIPTDTQYF | TGTGCCAGCAGAAGGGACATACCCACAGATACGCAGTATTTT
TRBJ1-2 | 14 | many | TRBV2 | . | CASSESGTLFGYTF | TGTGCCAGCAGTGAGAGTGGGACCCTCTTTGGCTACACCTTC
TRBJ2-5 | 14 | . | TRBV24-1 | . | CATSEHLFGETQYF | TGTGCCACCAGTGAGCATCTATTTGGAGAGACCCAGTACTTC
TRBJ2-2 | 15 | . | TRBV10-3 | TRBD2 | CAISWGLAFPGELFF | TGTGCCATCAGTTGGGGACTAGCTTTCCCCGGGGAGCTGTTTTTT
TRBJ1-1 | 14 | many | TRBV28 | TRBD1 | CASSDRTGNTEAFF | TGTGCCAGCAGTGATCGGACAGGGAACACTGAAGCTTTCTTT
TRBJ2-7 | 14 | once | TRBV7-2 | TRBD2 | CANSQGLAVYEQYF | TGTGCCAACAGCCAGGGACTAGCGGTATACGAGCAGTACTTC
TRBJ1-6 | 14 | many | TRBV18 | . | CASSPGTDNSPLHF | TGTGCCAGCTCACCAGGGACTGATAATTCACCCCTCCACTTT
TRBJ1-3 | 14 | . | TRBV5-4 | . | CASSQTGTGNTIYF | TGTGCCAGCAGCCAGACGGGTACTGGAAACACCATATATTTT
TRBJ1-1 | 12 | once | TRBV7-9 | . | CASSFQATEAFF | TGTGCCAGCAGCTTTCAGGCCACTGAAGCTTTCTTT
TRBJ2-7 | 16 | . | TRBV15 | . | CATSSPRGGGYYEQYF | TGTGCCACCAGCAGCCCGCGGGGCGGTGGGTACTACGAGCAGTACTTC
TRBJ2-7 | 15 | many | TRBV9 | TRBD2 | CASSPRAGGPLGQYF | TGTGCCAGCAGCCCTCGCGCGGGAGGGCCCCTAGGGCAGTACTTC
TRBJ1-1 | 14 | many | TRBV12-3/TRBV12-4 | . | CASSLIQGGTEAFF | TGTGCCAGCAGTTTAATCCAGGGAGGCACTGAAGCTTTCTTT
TRBJ2-5 | 13 | . | TRBV20-1 | TRBD2 | CSASGLAGETQYF | TGCAGTGCTAGTGGACTAGCGGGAGAGACCCAGTACTTC
TRBJ2-7 | 16 | . | TRBV7-3 | . | CASSFSVAGSSYEQYF | TGTGCCAGCAGCTTCTCAGTGGCAGGGAGCTCCTACGAGCAGTACTTC
TRBJ1-2 | 14 | . | TRBV10-3 | TRBD1 | CTISMTTGRRGYTF | TGTACCATCAGCATGACGACAGGGCGGAGGGGCTACACCTTC
TRBJ2-3 | 18 | many | TRBV6-2/TRBV6-3 | TRBD2 | CASSYLLLLAIITDTQYF | TGTGCCAGCAGTTACCTCCTCCTACTAGCGATAATAACAGATACGCAGTATTTT
TRBJ2-2 | 17 | many | TRBV7-8 | . | CASSTLQSTGNTGELFF | TGTGCCAGCAGCACCCTCCAATCGACAGGGAACACCGGGGAGCTGTTTTTT